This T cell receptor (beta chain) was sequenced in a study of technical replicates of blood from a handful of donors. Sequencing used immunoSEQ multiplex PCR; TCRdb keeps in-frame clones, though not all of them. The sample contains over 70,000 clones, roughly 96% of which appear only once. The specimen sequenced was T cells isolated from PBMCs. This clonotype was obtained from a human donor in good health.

The CDR3 here is CASSLAMDSWNTEAFF. Here the CDR3 DNA reads TGTGCCAGCAGCTTAGCAATGGACAGTTGGAACACTGAAGCTTTCTTT. This chain connects TRBV11-1 to TRBJ1-1, with D possibly being TRBD1 (6 bases). With 0 bases removed from V and 1 base from J, the gap between germline ends came to 12 bases. The CDR3 is 16 residues long. Germline values: CDR1 SGHAT, CDR2 FQDESV (reference sequence).